Sequencing of this T cell receptor (beta chain) was carried out in a study of cytomegalovirus exposure and HLA in healthy donors. The study, taken as a whole, reports: In an earlier analysis, most TCR beta V segments were productive about 90% or about 30% of the time. Cytomegalovirus-associated TCR beta chains were listed, numbering 150 to 200.

The PCR ran on 60 Vbeta and 13 Jbeta primers. Generated by immunoSEQ multiplex PCR, the TCRdb table keeps only in-frame clones and is missing some. The sample carries approximately 150,000 clones, about three fifths recorded once. This clone has more than one count but fewer than ten. What it binds is not known. This CDR3 contains 12 residues. After removal of 6 bases from V and 3 bases from J, the junction contained 3 bases not matched to a gene. Germline V gene lookup returns CDR1 SQVTM and CDR2 ANQGSEA. This TCR derives from a woman in her 30s in good health and CMV-seropositive. The chain has TRBV29-1 and TRBJ2-3; 7 bases map to TRBD2. The sequenced sample consisted of PBMCs. The CDR3 nucleotides read TGCAGCGTAACACTAGCGACAGATACGCAGTATTTT. Translation gives CSVTLATDTQYF.